Described below is a single TCR beta chain sequence and its context. The data originate from a study of control samples from healthy donors and cancer patients. Repertoires were generated with immunoSEQ multiplex PCR, while TCRdb's copy carries only in-frame clones and drops some. In the table there are about 140,000 clones, approximately 91% of which are singletons. Sequencing was carried out using blood. The sequence came from a man aged 25-45 years in good health.

The CDR3 coding sequence is TGCGCCAGCAAATGGACTGACAGCTCCTACAATGAGCAGTTCTTC. It codes for CASKWTDSSYNEQFF. V and J are TRBV5-1 and TRBJ2-1; D assignment may be TRBD1 or TRBD2 (5 bases each). The CDR3 contains 15 residues. Trimming stripped 6 bases from V and 0 bases from J, with 13 bases between. CDR1 and CDR2 from the germline V gene are SGHRS and YFSETQ.